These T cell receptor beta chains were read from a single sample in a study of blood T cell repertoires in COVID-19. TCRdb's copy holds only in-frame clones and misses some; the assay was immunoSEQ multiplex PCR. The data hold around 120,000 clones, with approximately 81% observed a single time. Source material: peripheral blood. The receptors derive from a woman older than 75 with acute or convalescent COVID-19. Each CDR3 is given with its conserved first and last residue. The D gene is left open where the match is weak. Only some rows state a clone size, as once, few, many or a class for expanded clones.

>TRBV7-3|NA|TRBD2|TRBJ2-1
TGTGCCAGCAGCATACTAGCGGGAGTAAGGAATGAGCAGTTCTTC
CASSILAGVRNEQFF
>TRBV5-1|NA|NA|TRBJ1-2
TGCGCCAGGTTAAATGGCTACACCTTC
CARLNGYTF
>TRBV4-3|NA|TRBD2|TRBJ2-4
TGCGCCAGCAGCCAAGAGTTCACTAGCGGATTTCAGTACTTC
CASSQEFTSGFQYF
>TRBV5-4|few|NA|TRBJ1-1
TGTGCCAGCAGCCCGCGCGAGGCGGGACACACTGAAGCTTTCTTT
CASSPREAGHTEAFF
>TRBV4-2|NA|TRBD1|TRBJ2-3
TGTGCCAGCAGCCAAAAGACAGGGGGCTCCACAGATACGCAGTATTTT
CASSQKTGGSTDTQYF
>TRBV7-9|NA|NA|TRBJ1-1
TGTGCCAGCAGCTTAGAGGGGGGGACTGAAGCTTTCTTT
CASSLEGGTEAFF
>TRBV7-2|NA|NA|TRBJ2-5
TGTGCCAGCAGCTTAGAACAGGAAGAGACCCAGTACTTC
CASSLEQEETQYF
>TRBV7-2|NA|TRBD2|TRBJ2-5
TGTGCCAGCAGCTCTGGACTAGCTAGGGAAGAGACCCAGTACTTC
CASSSGLAREETQYF
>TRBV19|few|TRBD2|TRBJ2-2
TGTGCCAGTAGTATCCGGCTAGCGGGAGTGGCCGGGGAGCTGTTTTTT
CASSIRLAGVAGELFF
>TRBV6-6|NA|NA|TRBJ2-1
TGTGCCAGCAGTAAGGACTTCTTCAGCTCCTACAATGAGCAGTTCTTC
CASSKDFFSSYNEQFF